The sequence of this T cell receptor beta chain was determined in a study of T-cell memory formation after mild COVID-19 (dated by TCRdb to about 2021). Regarding the study in general: TCR sequence clusters from the two donors were largely donor specific. In two donors, T-cell clones that expanded and contracted after mild COVID-19 were tracked by sequencing TCRalpha and TCRbeta repertoires over time. The cohort was made up of two young adult volunteers, one female and one male, who were previously healthy.

Deletion took 10 bases off V and 6 bases off J, with a span of 13 bases between the germline ends. From its cysteine to its phenylalanine, the CDR3 spans 12 amino acids. Kept here is only the CDR3 DNA, which spans 36 bases and is read in frame from base 1. The germline V gene encodes CDR1 LNHDA and CDR2 SQIVND (reference sequence). This clonotype appeared a few times. This clone's antigen is unknown. Base qualities are not at hand, and no much larger clone is one base apart. Ficoll-Paque density gradient centrifugation was used to isolate PBMCs. Results and caveats for the whole study, not just this receptor: Contracting CD4+ clones were located mainly in the CM and EM memory subsets, whereas CD8+ clones were found to be enriched in EMRA. The study covered only a couple of mild cases, and larger cohorts including severe cases with pre-infection samples were considered necessary. SARS-CoV-2 specificity of the second-wave clones peaking on day 37 was not confirmed. Balanced CD4/CD8 phenotypes were observed for clones contracting from day 15 to 85, whereas a bias towards CD4+ was observed for a second wave of clones expanding from day 15 to 37. The detection of some responding clones in pre-infection memory suggests that pre-existing cross-reactive memory T cells joined the SARS-CoV-2 response.

The sequencer was an Illumina NovaSeq 6000. TCRalpha and TCRbeta cDNA libraries were built by 5'RACE with constant-segment primers, adding sample barcodes and unique molecular identifiers. Trizol reagent was used to extract RNA from every sample. Amplification of the libraries took two PCR steps, and the second step added a second sample barcode plus Illumina TruSeq adapters. Sequencing of libraries was performed on an Illumina NovaSeq with 2 x 150 bp paired-end reads. From the authors' description of their analysis: Reads were demultiplexed and collapsed into UMI-guided consensus sequences with migec v1.2.7. With mixcr v2.1.11, UMI consensuses were aligned to TRA and TRB V and J templates and assembled into clonotypes. Clonotypes were classified as expanded or contracted when called significant by both edgeR and NoisET, with noise models trained on biological replicates. For edgeR calls, the cutoffs were a false discovery rate-adjusted p below 0.01 and a log2 fold-change threshold of 1. PCA with hierarchical clustering of max-normalized trajectories of the 1000 most abundant clonotypes was used as exploratory dynamics analysis. Each responding clone was given a CD4 or CD8 phenotype based on the CD4+ and CD8+ repertoires, which had been sequenced separately. The raw public reads went through TCRdb reprocessing: fastp at Q25, MiXCR clone calling, in-frame beta chains kept. Under each unique CDR3 protein, matching rows form one entry showing the most common genes and DNA. TCRdb, rather than the study authors, made the V and J calls. This sample lists 560,000 or so distinct CDR3 sequences; about 18% were detected once. About 8.6% of the sample is taken by the ten largest.

The chain is assembled from TRBV19 and TRBJ1-5; the D region possibly corresponds to TRBD1 (6 bases align). Sequencing used PBMCs or a T cell subset sorted from them (not recorded which). This TCR came from an adult woman who had mild COVID-19 (a few samples of this study predate the infection). The sample titles of this study are shuffled in the database, so cell type and time point are left out; the donor was told from shared clones. The bases read TGTGCCACCACCGGAGGGGGTCAGCCCCAGCATTTT. Translated, it reads CATTGGGQPQHF. The full variable domain, with segments outside the CDR3 supplied by the reference TRBV19 and TRBJ1-5 proteins, appears as DGGITQSPKYLFRKEGQNVTLSCEQNLNHDAMYWYRQDPGQGLRLIYYSQIVNDFQKGDIAEGYSVSREKKESFPLTVTSAQKNPTAFYLCATTGGGQPQHFGDGTRLSIL.